This section outlines one T cell receptor beta chain sequence together with its context. No antigen is known for it. This record belongs to a study of T cell responses to AZD1222 COVID-19 vaccine. Data came from immunoSEQ multiplex PCR; TCRdb stores just in-frame clones and leaves some out. The repertoire holds some 150,000 clones, with 90% to 95% as singletons. The CDR3 has 16 amino acids. Per germline, CDR1 LNHNV and CDR2 YYDKDF (reference sequence). Trimming stripped 4 bases from V and 4 bases from J, with 14 bases between. Findings and caveats of the study: Sampled repertoires all dated from after the peak T cell response. Two AZD1222 administrations were followed by greater Spike-specific TCR breadth and depth. Reportedly, nearly half the spike-specific TCRs target unmutated variant regions.

This sequence was found in an adult in good health. Here the sequenced sample was peripheral blood, taken on day 0 of MenACWY control vaccination. This chain joins TRBV15 and TRBJ1-6; D gene ambiguous. The DNA for the CDR3 is TGTGCCACCAGCAACGGAAGGGTTCGTTATAATTCACCCCTCCACTTT. Translated, it gives CATSNGRVRYNSPLHF.